The following is a TCR beta chain sequence with its context. Its antigen is not identified. The sample originates from a study of shared clonotypes between healthy human individuals. Study-level results: Approximately 5% of naive CD4 clonotypes were shared across four donors. Despite large depth, sorted-subset datasets appeared incompletely sequenced. Represented diversity (both genetic and exposure-history) was limited by the small number of donors.

Clones were read by immunoSEQ multiplex PCR, and TCRdb kept only the in-frame ones, dropping some. The sample has some 2.1 million clones; roughly 93% are singletons. CD45RO-negative, CCR7-selected cells formed the naive CD8 fraction, which excluded terminally differentiated effector memory CD45RA+ cells. V lost 1 base and J lost 5; bases outside the gene matches: 6. CDR1 and CDR2 (germline): MDHEN, SYDVKM. The CDR3 covers 16 residues. The receptor was derived from a man between 18 and 35 years old in good health. Some clones in this sample may be carry-over from other donors' samples. The chain recombines TRBV28 with TRBJ2-1, with 9 bases lining up with TRBD2. Sequenced: naive CD8+ T cells from PBMCs. The CDR3 reads CASSLLREGRDNEQFF. CDR3 bases: TGTGCCAGCAGTTTATTGCGGGAGGGCCGGGACAATGAGCAGTTCTTC.